This T cell receptor beta chain was profiled in a study of blood T cell repertoires in COVID-19. For the study at large: Spain, Italy and the United States supplied samples that represented acute and convalescent COVID-19. PBMCs, B-cell-depleted T cells, or T cells provided the cDNA or gDNA that made up the material.

Germline V gene data show CDR1 as MNHEY and CDR2 as SVGAGI. This CDR3 has 12 amino acids. V gave up 4 bases and J gave up 8 bases, with 8 bases separating them. Per the original data handling: Amplifying reference gene primers gave estimates of nucleated cell counts. Using immunoSEQ multiplex PCR, the repertoire was profiled, and TCRdb retains in-frame clones only, with some absent. D and trimming come from the DNA, and the V and J calls and clone size come from that table. In the table there are some 300,000 clones, about 87% of which are singletons. The TCR sequence derives from an older man with acute or convalescent COVID-19. Sequencing used peripheral blood. V and J are TRBV6-5 and TRBJ1-4; D not certain. CDR3: CASSLSGEKLFF. The DNA of the CDR3 is TGTGCCAGCAGTTTAAGCGGGGAAAAACTGTTTTTT.